The present T cell receptor beta chain was sequenced within a study of early T cells in non-severe SARS-CoV-2 infection. The wider study: The sequenced material was bulk RNA from unsorted whole blood, and its chains were unpaired. The study's findings and limits: A preference for anti-spike CD8 responses marked VDJdb matching, which missed private and CD4 specificities.

In the library, individual cDNA molecules carried attached unique molecular identifiers. TCRdb analysed the 5' RACE reads with MiXCR anew, one entry per CDR3 protein. The sample lists around 56,000 distinct CDR3 sequences, around 14% occurring once. This clonotype was observed at least ten times. Its target is unknown. The CDR3 totals 15 residues. V shed 5 bases and J shed 2 bases, with 19 bases lying between them. The germline CDR1 and CDR2 sequences are DFQATT and SNEGSKA (reference sequence). The rearrangement uses TRBV20-1 and TRBJ2-7, with D perhaps TRBD1 (6 bases). Sequenced here: whole blood, sampled at baseline. This TCR came from an adult who was a healthcare worker with PCR-confirmed SARS-CoV-2 infection or an uninfected control (not recorded which). CDR3 residues: CSASKGTPSPYEQYF. CDR3 bases: TGCAGTGCTTCTAAAGGGACACCCAGCCCCTACGAGCAGTACTTC.